A single sample is the source of the 3 T cell receptor beta chains below, sequenced in a study of long-term antiretroviral therapy in people with HIV. The authors ran the immunoSEQ assay, v3.0, at survey level. Some clones are missing from TCRdb's copy, which holds only in-frame ones; the method was immunoSEQ multiplex PCR. Of tens of thousands of clones detected, approximately 80% appear once; the ten largest clones hold 7% to 9%. The sequences come from unsorted PBMCs, collected 1.2 years after starting antiretroviral therapy. Every receptor here comes from a woman aged 40 to 50 with HIV.

This chain joins TRBV6-1 and TRBJ2-7; 11 positions agree with TRBD2. The CDR3 is 14 residues long. CDR1 MNHNS and CDR2 SASEGT come from the germline V gene. Unmatched junction bases numbered 4, after V lost 4 bases and J lost 5 bases. CDR3 protein: CASSGLAGRDEQYF. In DNA, the CDR3 is TGTGCCAGCAGTGGACTAGCGGGAAGGGACGAGCAGTACTTC.

This chain links TRBV7-9 with TRBJ2-5, with TRBD2 matching over 13 bases. Germline V lookup: CDR1 SEHNR, CDR2 FQNEAQ (reference sequence). The CDR3 length is 18 residues. Trimming at V came to 5 bases and at J to 1 base, leaving 10 bases not matched to a gene. CDR3 bases: TGTGCCAGCAGCGATCGGGAAGGGACTAGCGGGACCCAAGAGACCCAGTACTTC. This gives the protein CASSDREGTSGTQETQYF.

This clone came up once. The DNA for the CDR3 is TGTGCCGCCGGACAGACTCTTTCCACTAGCACAGATACGCAGTATTTT. This translates into CAAGQTLSTSTDTQYF. The rearrangement links TRBV19 to TRBJ2-3; tentative D call: TRBD1 (6 bases). Trimming took 11 bases from V and 0 from J, leaving 21 bases between them. Germline CDR1 and CDR2: LNHDA and SQIVND (reference sequence). CDR3 size: 16 residues.